What follows describes a single TCR beta chain. Its antigen is unidentified. The J segment lost 4 bases and the V segment lost 5 bases, leaving 8 bases of the junction unmatched. The CDR3 is made up of 15 amino acids. Germline-derived CDR1 and CDR2 are SGHTA and FQGNSA. The source of the sample is a study of PD-1 blockade in classical Hodgkin lymphoma. Time point specified: cycle 4 day 1 (C4D1), after 5 to 7 weeks of nivolumab. All patients experienced relapse after autologous stem cell transplantation, and brentuximab vedotin exposure was variable. Generated by immunoSEQ multiplex PCR, the TCRdb table keeps only in-frame clones and is missing some. The sample holds about 93,000 clones, around 80% seen once. General study points: Newly diagnosed patients were reported to start with lower TCR diversity than healthy donors. Repertoire differences have undefined causes, possibly disease activity or prior therapy. Partial responders and progressors had significantly lower baseline TCR diversity. Patients excluded were those beginning nivolumab under 1 year after ASCT.

The sample in question was peripheral blood mononuclear cells (PBMCs), obtained before the fourth cycle of nivolumab. The TCR comes from a human donor with classical Hodgkin lymphoma. The J gene is TRBJ1-5, the V gene TRBV7-2, with 7 bases fitting TRBD1. In DNA form, the CDR3 reads TGTGCCAGCAGCCGCCGCCAGGGGGGTAATCAGCCCCAGCATTTT. This encodes CASSRRQGGNQPQHF.